Shown below are 9 T cell receptor beta chains from a single sample sequenced in a study of blood T cells in healthy people across ages. Alongside a J-beta primer mix, a sample-barcoded 5' primer served in a second PCR lasting about 6 to 11 cycles. TCRdb passed the 5' RACE reads through MiXCR, listing each CDR3 protein once. The sample lists hundreds of thousands of distinct CDR3 sequences, about 46% occurring once. The sample comprised blood. The receptor source for this set is a man at least 80 years old in good health.

About this clonotype itself: This clone may be a read error of a much larger clone one base away. V gene TRBV15 combines with J gene TRBJ2-3, with D uncertain. The CDR3 runs to 15 residues. CDR1 and CDR2 from the germline V gene are LNHNV and YYDKDF (reference sequence). The CDR3 region is CATCRDRAHTDTQYF. CDR3 DNA sequence: TGTGCCACCTGCAGAGATCGGGCCCACACAGATACGCAGTATTTT.

This clonotype appeared a single time. V is TRBV7-2 and J is TRBJ2-1; D call uncertain. Between the trimmed V and J ends, which lost 2 bases and 9 bases, there was a span of 11 bases. Germline V gene sequence: CDR1 SGHTA, CDR2 FQGNSA. CDR3 length equals 13 residues. The CDR3 DNA follows: TGTGCCAGCAGCTTAAGTCACACAATTGAGCAGTTCTTC. Amino acid sequence: CASSLSHTIEQFF.

The chain employs TRBV28 and TRBJ2-4; D ambiguous. Deletions cut 5 bases from V and 0 bases from J, with 14 bases between. The CDR3 is 16 residues long. CDR1 and CDR2 (germline): MDHEN, SYDVKM. The CDR3 protein is CASSPDTQLAKNIQYF. The CDR3 coding sequence is TGTGCCAGCAGTCCCGACACTCAATTAGCCAAAAACATTCAGTACTTC.

The chain has TRBV3-1 and TRBJ1-5; no clear D gene. The CDR3 covers 16 residues. Trimming removed 1 base at V and 2 bases at J, with 12 bases between. The germline V gene has CDR1 LGHDT and CDR2 YNNKEL (reference sequence). CDR3 protein: CASSQGWAAGNQPQHF. CDR3 in DNA: TGTGCCAGCAGCCAAGGCTGGGCGGCGGGCAATCAGCCCCAGCATTTT. The full variable domain, rest sourced from reference TRBV3-1 and TRBJ1-5, is DTAVSQTPKYLVTQMGNDKSIKCEQNLGHDTMYWYKQDSKKFLKIMFSYNNKELIINETVPNRFSPKSPDKAHLNLHINSLELGDSAVYFCASSQGWAAGNQPQHFGDGTRLSIL.

In its sample, this clonotype was seen a few times. The chain carries TRBV7-2 and TRBJ2-7; D gene uncertain. V gave up 11 bases and J gave up 2 bases, with 19 bases separating them. This CDR3 is built from 14 residues. Germline CDR1 is SGHTA and CDR2 is FQGNSA. CDR3 nucleotide sequence: TGTGCCTCCAGGTCCCTACCCCACCCCTACGAGCAGTACTTC. Encoded protein: CASRSLPHPYEQYF.

The V gene is TRBV7-2, the J gene TRBJ1-1, with a weak D call TRBD1 (5 bases). V lost 6 bases, J lost 8 bases, and 16 bases lay in between. This CDR3 region has 13 residues. Germline CDR1 is SGHTA and CDR2 is FQGNSA. This chain's CDR3 is CASRRQPPDEAFF. The DNA for the CDR3 is TGTGCCAGCAGGCGACAGCCCCCTGACGAAGCTTTCTTT.

In this sample, this clonotype turned up a few times. The chain combines TRBV20-1 with TRBJ2-1; D uncertain. The length of the CDR3 is 15 residues. Trimming pared 4 bases from V and 1 base from J, leaving 14 bases between. Germline lookup yields CDR1 DFQATT and CDR2 SNEGSKA (reference sequence). This CDR3 reads CSATQWDLSYNEQFF. The CDR3 DNA sequence: TGCAGTGCTACTCAGTGGGATTTATCCTACAATGAGCAGTTCTTC.

The chain uses TRBV4-2 and TRBJ2-6; 7 bases line up with TRBD1. CDR3 length: 18 amino acids. In germline, CDR1 is LGHNA, CDR2 YNFKEQ. The V and J ends lost 1 base and 8 bases, in that order; junction bases with no gene match: 14. CDR3 DNA sequence: TGTGCCAGCAGCCAAGTTTACCCCCCAACAGGGGTGCCCAACGTCCTGACTTTC. Its translation is CASSQVYPPTGVPNVLTF.

This clonotype was counted a single time. A much larger clone differs by one base, so this may be a read error. This rearrangement joins TRBV7-2 to TRBJ1-2, with unresolved D. Per the germline V gene, CDR1 is SGHTA and CDR2 is FQGNSA. This CDR3 region has 14 residues. The CDR3 nucleotides read TGTGCCGGCAGCTTAGAGGAGGGAGACTATGGCTACACCTTC. It codes for CAGSLEEGDYGYTF.